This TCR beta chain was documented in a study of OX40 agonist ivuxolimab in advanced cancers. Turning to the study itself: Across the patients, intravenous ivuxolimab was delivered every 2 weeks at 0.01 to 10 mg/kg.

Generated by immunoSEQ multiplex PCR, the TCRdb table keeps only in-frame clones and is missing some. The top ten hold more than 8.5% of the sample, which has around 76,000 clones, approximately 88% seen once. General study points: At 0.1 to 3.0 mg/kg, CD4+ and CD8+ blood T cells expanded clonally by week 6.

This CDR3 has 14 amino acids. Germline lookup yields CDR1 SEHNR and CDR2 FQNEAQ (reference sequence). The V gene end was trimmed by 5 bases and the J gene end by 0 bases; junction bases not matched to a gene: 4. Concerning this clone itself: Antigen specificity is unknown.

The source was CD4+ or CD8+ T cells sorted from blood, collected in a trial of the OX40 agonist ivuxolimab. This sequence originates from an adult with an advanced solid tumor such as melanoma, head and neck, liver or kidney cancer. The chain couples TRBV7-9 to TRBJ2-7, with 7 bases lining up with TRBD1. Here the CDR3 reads CASSPPGGSYEQYF. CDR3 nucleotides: TGTGCCAGCAGCCCCCCAGGGGGCTCCTACGAGCAGTACTTC.